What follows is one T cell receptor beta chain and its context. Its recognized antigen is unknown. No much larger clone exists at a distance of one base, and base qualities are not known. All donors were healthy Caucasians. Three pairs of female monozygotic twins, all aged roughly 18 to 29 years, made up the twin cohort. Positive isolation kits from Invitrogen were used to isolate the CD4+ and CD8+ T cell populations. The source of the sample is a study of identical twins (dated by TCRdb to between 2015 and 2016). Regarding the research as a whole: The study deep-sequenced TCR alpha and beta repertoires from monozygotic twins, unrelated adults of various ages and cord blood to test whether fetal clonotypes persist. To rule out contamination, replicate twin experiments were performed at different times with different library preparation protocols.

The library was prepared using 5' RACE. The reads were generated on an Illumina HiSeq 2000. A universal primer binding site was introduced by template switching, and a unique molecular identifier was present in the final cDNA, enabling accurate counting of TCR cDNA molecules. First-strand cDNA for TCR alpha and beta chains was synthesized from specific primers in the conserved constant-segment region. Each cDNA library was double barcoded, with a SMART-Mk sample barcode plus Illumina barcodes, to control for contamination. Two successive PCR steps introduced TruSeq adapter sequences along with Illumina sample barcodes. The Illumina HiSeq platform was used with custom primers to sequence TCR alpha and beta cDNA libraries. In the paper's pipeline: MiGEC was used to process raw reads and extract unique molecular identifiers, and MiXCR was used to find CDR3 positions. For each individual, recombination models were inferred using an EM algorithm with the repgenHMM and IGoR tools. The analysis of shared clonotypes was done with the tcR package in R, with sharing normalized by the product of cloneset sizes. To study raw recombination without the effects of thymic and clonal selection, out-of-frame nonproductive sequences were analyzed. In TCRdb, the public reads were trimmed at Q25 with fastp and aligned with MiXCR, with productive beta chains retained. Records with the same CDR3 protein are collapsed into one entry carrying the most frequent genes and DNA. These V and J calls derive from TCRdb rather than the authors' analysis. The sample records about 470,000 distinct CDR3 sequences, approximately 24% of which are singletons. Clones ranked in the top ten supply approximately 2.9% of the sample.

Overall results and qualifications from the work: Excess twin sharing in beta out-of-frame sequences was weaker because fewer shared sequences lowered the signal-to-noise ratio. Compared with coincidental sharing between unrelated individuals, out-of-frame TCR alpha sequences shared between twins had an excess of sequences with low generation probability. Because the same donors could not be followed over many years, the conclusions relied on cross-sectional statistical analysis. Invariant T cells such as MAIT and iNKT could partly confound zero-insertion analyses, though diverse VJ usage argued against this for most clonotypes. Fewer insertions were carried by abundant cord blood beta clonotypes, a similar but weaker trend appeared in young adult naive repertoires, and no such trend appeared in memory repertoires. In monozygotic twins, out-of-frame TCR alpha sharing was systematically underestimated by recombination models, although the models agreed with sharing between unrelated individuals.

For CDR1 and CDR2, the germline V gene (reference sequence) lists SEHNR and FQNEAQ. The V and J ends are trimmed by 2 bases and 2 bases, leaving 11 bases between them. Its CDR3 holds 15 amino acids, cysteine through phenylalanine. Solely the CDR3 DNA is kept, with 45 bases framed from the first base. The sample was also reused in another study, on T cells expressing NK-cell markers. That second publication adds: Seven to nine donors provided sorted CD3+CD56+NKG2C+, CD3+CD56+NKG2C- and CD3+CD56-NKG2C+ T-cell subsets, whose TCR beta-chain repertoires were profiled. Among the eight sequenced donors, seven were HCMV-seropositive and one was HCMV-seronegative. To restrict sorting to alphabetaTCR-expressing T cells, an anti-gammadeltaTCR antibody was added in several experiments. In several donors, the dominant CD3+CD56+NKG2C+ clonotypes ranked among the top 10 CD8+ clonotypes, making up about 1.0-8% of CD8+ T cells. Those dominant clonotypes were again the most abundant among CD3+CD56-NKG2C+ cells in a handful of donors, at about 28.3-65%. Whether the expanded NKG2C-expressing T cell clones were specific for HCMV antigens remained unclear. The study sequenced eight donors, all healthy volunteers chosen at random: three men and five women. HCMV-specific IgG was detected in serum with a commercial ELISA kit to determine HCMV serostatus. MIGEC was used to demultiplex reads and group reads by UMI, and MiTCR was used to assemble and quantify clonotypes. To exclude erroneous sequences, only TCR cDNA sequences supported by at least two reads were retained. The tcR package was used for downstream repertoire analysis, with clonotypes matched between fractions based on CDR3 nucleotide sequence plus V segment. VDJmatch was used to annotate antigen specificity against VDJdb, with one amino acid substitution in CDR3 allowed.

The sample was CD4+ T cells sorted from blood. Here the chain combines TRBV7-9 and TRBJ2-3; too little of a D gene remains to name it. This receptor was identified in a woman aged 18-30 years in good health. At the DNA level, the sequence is TGTGCCAGCAGCTTATTCTCGAGCCTCACAGATACGCAGTATTTT. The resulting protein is CASSLFSSLTDTQYF.